A single T cell receptor (beta chain) is shown here with its context. The record originates from a study of radiotherapy plus CTLA-4 blockade in lung cancer. Study overall: For about 19% of patients, objective responses occurred, and around 31% had disease control.

Measured with immunoSEQ multiplex PCR; TCRdb has only the in-frame clones, and not every one. Found here are roughly 46,000 clones, approximately 76% of them singletons; the top ten hold about 9%. The receptor's source is a human donor with non-small cell lung cancer who had stable disease on radiotherapy plus ipilimumab. This specimen was peripheral blood, taken from a patient treated with radiotherapy plus ipilimumab.

The CDR3 DNA reads TGCGCCAGCAGCTTGGGGGGGAACATTCAGTACTTC. Translated: CASSLGGNIQYF. V gene TRBV5-1 combines with J gene TRBJ2-4, with D perhaps being TRBD1 or TRBD2 (5 bases each). Germline CDR1 reads SGHRS; CDR2 reads YFSETQ. Trimming left V 0 bases short and J 7 bases short, with 5 bases between. The CDR3 length is 12 residues. Looking up the rest from reference TRBV5-1 and TRBJ2-4 gives the full variable domain: KAGVTQTPRYLIKTRGQQVTLSCSPISGHRSVSWYQQTPGQGLQFLFEYFSETQRNKGNFPGRFSGRQFSNSRSEMNVSTLELGDSALYLCASSLGGNIQYFGAGTRLSVL.